A selection of T cell receptor beta chains follows, all from one sample in a study of T cell responses to AZD1222 COVID-19 vaccine. Profiled with immunoSEQ multiplex PCR; TCRdb holds only in-frame clones, not every one. The sample has about 140,000 clones; about 87% are singletons. Sequences were derived from peripheral blood, sampled on day 0 of AZD1222 vaccination. The receptors shown here come from an adult in good health. Both conserved end residues are part of each CDR3. Each record gives: V gene, CDR3 length, D gene, clone size, J gene, CDR3 protein, CDR3 DNA. D genes are given only for firm matches. Where a row states a size, it is once, few, many or the class of an expanded clone; other rows omit it.

v_call: TRBV5-1
cdr3_length: 14
d_call: NA
clone_size: few
j_call: TRBJ1-2
cdr3_aa: CASSLTQINYGYTF
cdr3_nt: TGCGCCAGCAGCTTGACCCAGATTAACTATGGCTACACCTTC

v_call: TRBV27
cdr3_length: 17
d_call: NA
clone_size: NA
j_call: TRBJ1-3
cdr3_aa: CASSSNPTPSSGNTIYF
cdr3_nt: TGTGCCAGCAGTTCCAACCCGACTCCGAGCTCTGGAAACACCATATATTTT

v_call: TRBV30
cdr3_length: 12
d_call: NA
clone_size: NA
j_call: TRBJ1-1
cdr3_aa: CAWSVLNTEAFF
cdr3_nt: TGTGCCTGGAGTGTGTTGAACACTGAAGCTTTCTTT

v_call: TRBV5-1
cdr3_length: 15
d_call: TRBD1
clone_size: NA
j_call: TRBJ1-1
cdr3_aa: CASSLMGQGNTEAFF
cdr3_nt: TGCGCCAGCAGCCTTATGGGACAGGGAAACACTGAAGCTTTCTTT

v_call: TRBV3-1/TRBV3-2
cdr3_length: 12
d_call: NA
clone_size: NA
j_call: TRBJ1-1
cdr3_aa: CASSQSSTEAFF
cdr3_nt: TGTGCCAGCAGCCAGAGTAGCACTGAAGCTTTCTTT

v_call: TRBV28
cdr3_length: 12
d_call: NA
clone_size: NA
j_call: TRBJ1-1
cdr3_aa: CASEGVPTEAFF
cdr3_nt: TGTGCCAGCGAAGGGGTTCCAACTGAAGCTTTCTTT

v_call: TRBV9
cdr3_length: 16
d_call: TRBD2
clone_size: NA
j_call: TRBJ2-1
cdr3_aa: CASSLNSSGGSYEQFF
cdr3_nt: TGTGCCAGCAGCTTGAATTCTAGCGGGGGGTCTTATGAGCAGTTCTTC

v_call: TRBV14
cdr3_length: 14
d_call: TRBD1
clone_size: NA
j_call: TRBJ1-2
cdr3_aa: CASSRPGQGYGYTF
cdr3_nt: TGTGCCAGCAGCCGGCCGGGACAGGGGTACGGCTACACCTTC

v_call: TRBV6-2/TRBV6-3
cdr3_length: 13
d_call: NA
clone_size: NA
j_call: TRBJ2-1
cdr3_aa: CASSRVAYNEQFF
cdr3_nt: TGTGCCAGCAGCAGGGTGGCCTACAATGAGCAGTTCTTC

v_call: TRBV15
cdr3_length: 15
d_call: NA
clone_size: NA
j_call: TRBJ2-1
cdr3_aa: CATSRELGLYNEQFF
cdr3_nt: TGTGCCACCAGCAGAGAACTAGGGCTGTACAATGAGCAGTTCTTC

v_call: TRBV5-1
cdr3_length: 14
d_call: NA
clone_size: NA
j_call: TRBJ1-2
cdr3_aa: CASSLSTGEYGYTF
cdr3_nt: TGCGCCAGCAGCTTGTCCACCGGGGAGTATGGCTACACCTTC

v_call: TRBV6-1
cdr3_length: 15
d_call: NA
clone_size: NA
j_call: TRBJ2-3
cdr3_aa: CASSLLGANTDTQYF
cdr3_nt: TGTGCCAGCAGTTTATTAGGGGCTAACACAGATACGCAGTATTTT

v_call: TRBV27
cdr3_length: 16
d_call: TRBD2
clone_size: NA
j_call: TRBJ2-3
cdr3_aa: CASSLSRRGNSDTQYF
cdr3_nt: TGTGCCAGCAGTTTATCGAGGCGGGGGAATAGTGATACGCAGTATTTT

v_call: TRBV4-1
cdr3_length: 15
d_call: NA
clone_size: once
j_call: TRBJ1-1
cdr3_aa: CASSPQGLMNTEAFF
cdr3_nt: TGCGCCAGCAGCCCCCAGGGACTGATGAACACTGAAGCTTTCTTT

v_call: TRBV4-1
cdr3_length: 18
d_call: NA
clone_size: NA
j_call: TRBJ2-6
cdr3_aa: CASAQGVLSKSGANVLTF
cdr3_nt: TGCGCCAGCGCTCAGGGAGTTCTCTCGAAGTCTGGGGCCAACGTCCTGACTTTC

v_call: TRBV5-6
cdr3_length: 13
d_call: NA
clone_size: NA
j_call: TRBJ2-2
cdr3_aa: CASSSRNTGELFF
cdr3_nt: TGTGCCAGCAGCTCCAGGAACACCGGGGAGCTGTTTTTT

v_call: TRBV7-8
cdr3_length: 16
d_call: NA
clone_size: NA
j_call: TRBJ2-2
cdr3_aa: CASRSAQAANTGELFF
cdr3_nt: TGTGCCAGCAGAAGCGCCCAGGCCGCGAACACCGGGGAGCTGTTTTTT

v_call: TRBV29-1
cdr3_length: 11
d_call: NA
clone_size: NA
j_call: TRBJ2-7
cdr3_aa: CSVVDSYEQYF
cdr3_nt: TGCAGCGTTGTGGACTCCTACGAGCAGTACTTC